A single sample gave rise to the 9 T cell receptor beta chains below, sequenced in a study of CD8 T cells in ankylosing spondylitis. TCRdb re-called the 5' RACE reads through MiXCR, storing one row per CDR3 protein. Here the sample spans some 800,000 distinct CDR3 sequences, roughly 12% being singletons. No antigens are known for them. Notes on the study in general: Characteristic of ankylosing spondylitis blood, it appeared, was a TCR beta motif comprising about eight highly homologous variants.

The source material was blood, either unsorted or a sorted T cell fraction (not recorded which). The origin of the receptors is a male donor with ankylosing spondylitis.

This clonotype was seen repeatedly, ten times or more. The chain uses TRBV28 and TRBJ2-7, with 12 bases aligning to TRBD2. With 4 bases clipped from V and 5 bases from J, the junction kept 12 bases outside the gene matches. Germline lookup yields CDR1 MDHEN and CDR2 SYDVKM. The CDR3 extends over 17 amino acids. This CDR3 is CASSSAPRLAGDDEQYF. In nucleotides, the CDR3 is TGTGCCAGCAGTTCGGCCCCACGACTAGCGGGAGATGACGAGCAGTACTTC. The complete variable domain, with remaining parts taken from reference TRBV28 and TRBJ2-7, reads DVKVTQSSRYLVKRTGEKVFLECVQDMDHENMFWYRQDPGLGLRLIYFSYDVKMKEKGDIPEGYSVSREKKERFSLILESASTNQTSMYLCASSSAPRLAGDDEQYFGPGTRLTVT.

This clonotype was observed at least ten times. The chain carries TRBV11-2 and TRBJ2-3, with a possible D match to TRBD2 (6 bases). Germline CDR1 is SGHAT and CDR2 is FQNNGV. This CDR3 has 14 amino acids. Between the trimmed V and J ends, which lost 4 bases and 6 bases, there was a span of 14 bases. In nucleotides, the CDR3 is TGTGCCAGCAGCTCGGGACTCCGTTCGGATACGCAGTATTTT. Protein sequence: CASSSGLRSDTQYF.

This clonotype was picked up many times. The chain links TRBV4-3 to TRBJ1-5; TRBD1 matches 9 bases. This CDR3 has 13 amino acids. The junction had 0 bases not matched to a gene; V was cut back by 3 bases and J by 6 bases. Germline V lookup: CDR1 LGHNA, CDR2 YSLEER. CDR3 in DNA: TGCGCCAGCAGCCAGGACAGGGGTCAGCCCCAGCATTTT. It translates to CASSQDRGQPQHF.

Note on this clonotype: At one end the junction does not follow the germline gene, possibly because of a read error. The CDR3 region has the DNA TGTGCCAGCAGTTTAGCGGGGGGTACTCCCGAGCAGTTCTTC. It specifies CASSLAGGTPEQFF. The chain couples TRBV7-2 to TRBJ2-1, with 10 positions matching TRBD2. CDR1 is SGHTA and CDR2 is FQGNSA in the germline V gene. This CDR3 comprises 14 residues.

The chain uses TRBV28 and TRBJ1-2; tentative D call: TRBD1 (5 bases). V was cut by 7 bases and J by 2 bases, with 11 bases left in between. CDR3 size: 13 residues. CDR1 and CDR2 (germline): MDHEN, SYDVKM. The CDR3 region has the DNA TGTGCCAGCAATTGGGACGCAAACTATGGCTACACCTTC. Its protein product is CASNWDANYGYTF.

There are a few counts of this clonotype. The chain links TRBV20-1 to TRBJ2-1, with 7 bases aligning to TRBD2. Germline V gene lookup returns CDR1 DFQATT and CDR2 SNEGSKA (reference sequence). V lost 3 bases, J lost 5 bases, and 4 bases stayed unmatched. CDR3 length: 13 amino acids. The CDR3 is CSARREINNEQFF. CDR3 DNA: TGCAGTGCTAGGCGGGAGATAAACAATGAGCAGTTCTTC.

This clonotype has just a few counts. The chain uses TRBV28 and TRBJ2-1; the match to TRBD2 covers 13 bases. Trimming cost V 7 bases and J 4 bases; bases outside gene matches: 19. The CDR3 extends over 20 amino acids. Germline values: CDR1 MDHEN, CDR2 SYDVKM. This CDR3 is CASITPTGLAGPGGYNEQFF. CDR3 coding DNA: TGTGCCAGCATCACGCCCACGGGACTAGCGGGACCTGGCGGATACAATGAGCAGTTCTTC.

Points on this clonotype: As the CDR3 is not closed by the conserved phenylalanine or tryptophan, this likely results from a read error. V and J are TRBV9 and TRBJ2-1; TRBD2 might be the D (6 bases). Germline loops: CDR1 SGDLS, CDR2 YYNGEE. CDR3 length: 14 amino acids. The ends were cut back, 4 bases at V and 2 bases at J, with 10 bases in the middle. The CDR3 bases are TGTGCCAGCAGCTTTAGACTAGCCTACAATGAGCAGTTCCTC. Its translation: CASSFRLAYNEQFL.

The chain carries TRBV7-2 and TRBJ2-7, with 7 nucleotides matching TRBD1. This CDR3 contains 15 residues. Trimming took 3 bases from V and 4 from J; bases not matched to a gene: 9. Germline V gives CDR1 SGHTA, CDR2 FQGNSA. CDR3 in amino acids: CASSFRTGTAYEQYF. CDR3 in DNA: TGTGCCAGCAGCTTCAGGACCGGGACAGCGTACGAGCAGTACTTC.